This T cell receptor (beta chain) was captured by sequencing in a study of tumour-infiltrating T cells in Burkitt lymphoma. In the study overall: Repertoire clonality predicted overall and progression-free survival.

This clone was counted only a few times. Trimming took 6 bases from V and 1 from J; bases not matched to a gene: 3. There are 14 residues in the CDR3. Germline CDR1 and CDR2: LNHDA and SQIVND (reference sequence). Some clones are missing from TCRdb's copy, which holds only in-frame ones; the method was immunoSEQ multiplex PCR. Of 7,000 or so clones in the sample, 17% are singletons; the top ten hold approximately 3%. The chain has TRBV19 and TRBJ2-1; 7 bases line up with TRBD2. The sample consisted of tumor tissue. This receptor was taken from a human donor with diffuse large B-cell lymphoma. CDR3 coding DNA: TGTGCCAGTAGGGCGGGAGTATCCTACAATGAGCAGTTCTTC. Protein product: CASRAGVSYNEQFF.